This TCR beta chain was identified in a study of blood T cell repertoires in COVID-19. From germline, CDR1 is SGHAT and CDR2 FQNNGV. The V gene lost 2 bases and the J gene lost 8 bases, with 9 bases spanning the gap. The CDR3 consists of 12 residues. Per the study methods: Reference gene primer amplification yielded estimated nucleated cell counts. Some clones are missing from TCRdb's copy, which holds only in-frame ones; the method was immunoSEQ multiplex PCR. V, J and clone size reflect that table, while D and trimming were determined from the DNA. The sample carries 400,000 to 500,000 clones, about nine tenths recorded once.

The chain joins TRBV11-2 to TRBJ1-1; tentative D call: TRBD1 (6 bases). Sequences were obtained from peripheral blood. This TCR derives from a woman aged 25-40 years with active or convalescent COVID-19. The CDR3 reads CASSLSTGEAFF. CDR3 coding DNA: TGTGCCAGCAGCTTATCGACAGGCGAAGCTTTCTTT.